The source of this TCR beta chain is a study of OX40 agonist ivuxolimab in advanced cancers. Across the study: Ivuxolimab is an agonistic anti-OX40 (CD134) antibody, and patients were treated with it. Prior checkpoint blockade (anti-PD-1, anti-PD-L1 or anti-CTLA-4) was permitted; approximately 41% had it. The study's findings and limits: Expanded clones were, on average, more numerous among CD8+ T cells than CD4+. At doses 0.1 to 3.0 mg/kg, CD4+ and CD8+ clones expanded.

The CDR3 is 14 residues long. Germline lookup yields CDR1 SGDLS and CDR2 YYNGEE. V gave up 4 bases and J gave up 2 bases; unmatched junction bases: 6. TCRdb's table, derived via immunoSEQ multiplex PCR, lists solely in-frame clones and lacks some. The data contain 20,000 to 30,000 clones, 80% to 90% of them singletons. As concerns this clone: Its target is unknown.

The receptor was isolated from an adult with an advanced solid tumor such as melanoma, head and neck, liver or kidney cancer. Sample: CD4+ or CD8+ T cells sorted from blood, taken in a trial of the OX40 agonist ivuxolimab. The J gene is TRBJ2-7, the V gene TRBV9; the match to TRBD1 covers 7 bases. The CDR3 nucleotides are TGTGCCAGCAGCCAGGGGGACCGTACCTACGAGCAGTACTTC. Translated: CASSQGDRTYEQYF.